This T cell receptor (beta chain) is drawn from a study of blood T cell repertoires in COVID-19. Overall study: The United States, Italy and Spain were the sources of the acute and convalescent COVID-19 samples. In each case, the material was cDNA or gDNA derived from T cells, B-cell-depleted T cells, or PBMCs.

This CDR3 is 17 amino acids long. J was trimmed by 5 bases and V by 0 bases; bases with no gene match: 8. The germline V gene has CDR1 MGHRA and CDR2 YSYEKL. In the authors' workflow: Amplification from reference gene primers served as the basis for estimated nucleated cell counts. The protocol was immunoSEQ multiplex PCR, while the TCRdb copy is restricted to in-frame clones and leaves out a portion. That table furnishes V, J and clone size, whereas the DNA furnished D and trimming. In the table there are roughly 86,000 clones, around 81% of which are singletons. V usage is TRBV4-1 and J usage is TRBJ1-5; 9 bases map to TRBD1. The clonotype comes from a man aged 50-60 years with acute or convalescent COVID-19. The sample consisted of peripheral blood. CDR3 sequence: CASSQEGPGQGHQPQHF. CDR3 sequence (DNA): TGCGCCAGCAGCCAAGAGGGACCGGGACAGGGACATCAGCCCCAGCATTTT.